The rows below give T cell receptor beta chains drawn from one sample of a study of graft-versus-host responses after intestinal transplantation. TCRdb's copy holds only in-frame clones and misses some; the assay was immunoSEQ multiplex PCR. Of about 5,000 clones in the sample, about two thirds are singletons; the top ten hold more than 30%. The source material was PBMCs, sampled just under 330 days after intestinal transplant. All receptors derive from a human patient who received an intestinal transplant, so some T cells may come from the graft donor. Both conserved end residues are part of each CDR3. Fields, in order: D gene, clone size, V gene, J gene, CDR3 protein, CDR3 DNA. D genes are given only for firm matches. Clone size appears in some rows only: once, few, many, or a class for an expanded clone.

>TRBD1|-|TRBV2|TRBJ2-1
CASSGQGAYNEQFF
TGTGCCAGCAGTGGACAGGGAGCCTACAATGAGCAGTTCTTC
>-|-|TRBV6-6|TRBJ1-2
CASSPRGTGGYTF
TGTGCCAGCAGTCCGAGGGGTACGGGTGGCTACACCTTC
>TRBD2|-|TRBV5-4|TRBJ2-3
CASRTSGGQDTQYF
TGTGCCAGCCGGACTAGCGGGGGGCAAGATACGCAGTATTTT
>-|few|TRBV29-1|TRBJ1-1
CSALPSGTEAFF
TGCAGCGCCCTACCGTCCGGGACTGAAGCTTTCTTT
>TRBD1|-|TRBV18|TRBJ1-1
CASSPGQAAYTEAFF
TGTGCCAGCTCTCCCGGACAGGCCGCGTACACTGAAGCTTTCTTT
>-|-|TRBV19|TRBJ1-1
CASSSRFAFF
TGTGCCAGTAGTTCCCGATTCGCTTTCTTT
>-|-|TRBV5-1|TRBJ2-1
CASSLRGDHSYNEQFF
TGCGCCAGCAGCCTCAGGGGGGACCACTCCTACAATGAGCAGTTCTTC
>TRBD2|-|TRBV6-4|TRBJ2-1
CASSEERGGNEQFF
TGTGCCAGCAGTGAGGAGCGGGGGGGGAATGAGCAGTTCTTC
>-|-|TRBV6-4|TRBJ2-6
CASSDMKEGAAGANVLTF
TGTGCCAGCAGTGACATGAAGGAGGGGGCTGCTGGGGCCAACGTCCTGACTTTC
>-|-|TRBV12-5|TRBJ2-3
CASGLSGSDTQYF
TGTGCTAGTGGTTTAAGCGGTTCGGATACGCAGTATTTT
>-|-|TRBV6-6|TRBJ1-1
CASSPGLIMNTEAFF
TGTGCCAGCAGCCCAGGACTAATAATGAACACTGAAGCTTTCTTT
>-|-|TRBV18|TRBJ2-5
CASSSATQETQYF
TGTGCCAGCTCTTCAGCCACCCAAGAGACCCAGTACTTC
>TRBD1|-|TRBV19|TRBJ1-6
CASQDRGGVINSPLHF
TGTGCCAGCCAAGACAGGGGGGGGGTGATTAATTCACCCCTCCACTTT